These T cell receptor beta chains were read from a single sample in a study of cytomegalovirus exposure and HLA in healthy donors. The data were produced by immunoSEQ multiplex PCR, yet TCRdb's version contains in-frame clones alone and is incomplete. Among some 150,000 clones listed, approximately 10% were seen once. The source material was PBMCs. The receptors here all came from a woman between 40 and 55 years old in good health and CMV-seropositive. Each CDR3 is given with its conserved first and last residue. Fields, in order: D gene, J gene, V gene, clone size, CDR3 length, CDR3 DNA, CDR3 protein. D genes are given only for firm matches. Some rows mark clone size as missing; the rest say once, few, many or name a class of expanded clone.

>TRBD2|TRBJ2-7|TRBV6-5|NA|16
TGTGCCAGCAGTTACTCGGCTAGCGGGGTCTCCTACGAGCAGTACTTC
CASSYSASGVSYEQYF
>TRBD2|TRBJ2-3|TRBV7-2|NA|17
TGTGCCAGCAGCTCCCCGACGGGACTAGCGGGGGTGGATACGCAGTATTTT
CASSSPTGLAGVDTQYF
>TRBD2|TRBJ2-7|TRBV4-2|few|17
TGTGCCAGCAGCCAAGATTTAGCGGGGAACCTTTTTGGGGAGCAGTACTTC
CASSQDLAGNLFGEQYF
>TRBD2|TRBJ2-3|TRBV11-3|NA|16
TGTGCCAGCAGCTTAATCGGGGGGTCAAGGGCAGATACGCAGTATTTT
CASSLIGGSRADTQYF
>TRBD2|TRBJ2-1|TRBV2|few|16
TGTGCCAGCAGCAGACTAGCGGGGGGTTCCTACAATGAGCAGTTCTTC
CASSRLAGGSYNEQFF
>NA|TRBJ1-3|TRBV5-6|NA|16
TGTGCCAGCAGCCGCCTCACAGGGCAGGAGGGAAACACCATATATTTT
CASSRLTGQEGNTIYF
>TRBD1|TRBJ1-6|TRBV2|few|16
TGTGCCAGCACCCCGCTGGGGACAGGGGGTAATTCACCCCTCCACTTT
CASTPLGTGGNSPLHF
>TRBD1|TRBJ1-3|TRBV6-1|NA|13
TGTGCCAGCAGGGGGACAGCTGGAAACACCATATATTTT
CASRGTAGNTIYF
>TRBD1|TRBJ2-7|TRBV6-5|NA|12
TGTGCCAGCAGGCAGGGGGCCTACGAGCAGTACTTC
CASRQGAYEQYF
>NA|TRBJ2-3|TRBV19|few|16
TGTGCCAGTAGTCGACCTGGACTACCTTTCACAGATACGCAGTATTTT
CASSRPGLPFTDTQYF
>NA|TRBJ1-6|TRBV6-5|few|14
TGTGCCAGCACCATGAGCCCGAACGATTCACCCCTCCACTTT
CASTMSPNDSPLHF
>NA|TRBJ1-1|TRBV5-1|NA|14
TGCGCCAGCAGCTTGGCACAGGGCAGCGCTGAAGCTTTCTTT
CASSLAQGSAEAFF
>TRBD1|TRBJ1-3|TRBV6-6|NA|15
TGTGCCAGCAGAGTAGACAGGGTCCCTGGAAACACCATATATTTT
CASRVDRVPGNTIYF
>NA|TRBJ2-4|TRBV19|NA|14
TGTGCCAGTAGTGGGCTCAATGCCAAAAACATTCAGTACTTC
CASSGLNAKNIQYF
>NA|TRBJ2-3|TRBV11-2|few|14
TGTGCCAGCAGCTTAGAGTTAAGCACAGATACGCAGTATTTT
CASSLELSTDTQYF
>TRBD1|TRBJ1-1|TRBV18|NA|14
TGTGCCAGCTCACCGACGGACAGGGACGGTGAAGCTTTCTTT
CASSPTDRDGEAFF
>NA|TRBJ1-1|TRBV29-1|NA|14
TGCAGCGTTGATTGGTCGGGAAGCGTCACTGAAGCTTTCTTT
CSVDWSGSVTEAFF
>NA|TRBJ1-4|TRBV4-3|NA|14
TGCGCCAGCAGCCAGACTGTGGCGAATGAAAAACTGTTTTTT
CASSQTVANEKLFF
>TRBD1|TRBJ2-7|TRBV5-1|few|16
TGCGCCAGCAGCATCCTAGGACAGGATGCCTCCTACGAGCAGTACTTC
CASSILGQDASYEQYF
>NA|TRBJ1-1|TRBV4-3|NA|16
TGCGCCAGCAGCCAACGTTTGACAGGTTCGAACACTGAAGCTTTCTTT
CASSQRLTGSNTEAFF
>TRBD2|TRBJ2-7|TRBV6-6|NA|16
TGTGCCAGCAGTTACCTAGGCGGGGGGCCCACCTACGAGCAGTACTTC
CASSYLGGGPTYEQYF
>TRBD2|TRBJ2-2|TRBV7-9|NA|16
TGTGCCAGCAGCTCACCACTAGCGGGGATGGCCGGGGAGCTGTTTTTT
CASSSPLAGMAGELFF
>NA|TRBJ2-6|TRBV7-9|NA|15
TGTGCCAGCAGCCTAAGTTTCTCTGGGGCCAACGTCCTGACTTTC
CASSLSFSGANVLTF
>NA|TRBJ2-6|TRBV25-1|few|15
TGTGCCAGCAGCCCGACAGGAGCTGGGGCCAACGTCCTGACTTTC
CASSPTGAGANVLTF
>TRBD1|TRBJ2-4|TRBV10-2|few|17
TGCGCCAGCAGTGACGGGACAGGCGGGATAGCCAAAAACATTCAGTACTTC
CASSDGTGGIAKNIQYF
>NA|TRBJ1-1|TRBV19|NA|13
TGTGCCAGTAGTACGGGTATGAACACTGAAGCTTTCTTT
CASSTGMNTEAFF
>NA|TRBJ2-2|TRBV7-6|NA|15
TGTGCCAGCAGCTTCAAGGACGGACTACCCGGGGAGCTGTTTTTT
CASSFKDGLPGELFF
>NA|TRBJ1-5|TRBV6-1|NA|13
TGTGCCAGCCACAGGGATGGCAATCAGCCCCAGCATTTT
CASHRDGNQPQHF
>NA|TRBJ1-4|TRBV11-3|NA|14
TGTGCCAGCAGCTCGACAGGATATAATGAAAAACTGTTTTTT
CASSSTGYNEKLFF
>NA|TRBJ1-2|TRBV7-9|NA|17
TGTGCCAGCAGCTTAGGACGCTCATCTAGAGCGGACTATGGCTACACCTTC
CASSLGRSSRADYGYTF
>NA|TRBJ2-2|TRBV30|few|15
TGTGCCTGGGTCCACCTCGGGGGGCCCGGCGGGGAGCTGTTTTTT
CAWVHLGGPGGELFF
>NA|TRBJ2-7|TRBV6-1|NA|11
TGTGCCAGCAGACTGGTCTGGGAGCAGTACTTC
CASRLVWEQYF
>TRBD1|TRBJ1-6|TRBV19|NA|15
TGTGCCAGTAGCACCGCCGGGACAGGGCCTTCACCCCTCCACTTT
CASSTAGTGPSPLHF
>TRBD1|TRBJ1-1|TRBV7-9|few|13
TGTGCCAGCAGGGGGGACAGGGACACTGAAGCTTTCTTT
CASRGDRDTEAFF
>NA|TRBJ2-3|TRBV4-1|few|14
TGCGCCAGCAGCCCCGACGGGGGCACAGATACGCAGTATTTT
CASSPDGGTDTQYF
>TRBD2|TRBJ2-4|TRBV7-2|few|14
TGTGCCAGCAGCGGACAGACTCGGGGGGGCATTCAGTACTTC
CASSGQTRGGIQYF
>NA|TRBJ1-2|TRBV29-1|few|15
TGCAGCGTTGAGGTTCGGACGATCGGAGGCTATGGCTACACCTTC
CSVEVRTIGGYGYTF
>TRBD1|TRBJ1-1|TRBV5-8|NA|15
TGTGCCAGCAGCTTCCAGACAGGGTATTCAACTGAAGCTTTCTTT
CASSFQTGYSTEAFF
>NA|TRBJ2-1|TRBV5-1|NA|16
TGCGCCAGCAGCTTGGGGGAGAGTAACTCCTACAATGAGCAGTTCTTC
CASSLGESNSYNEQFF
>NA|TRBJ2-3|TRBV9|NA|15
TGTGCCAGCAGCGGGGCTAGCGTATTCGCAGATACGCAGTATTTT
CASSGASVFADTQYF
>TRBD2|TRBJ2-1|TRBV27|few|13
TGTGCCAGCAGGGAGCGGGGGCCCTATGAGCAGTTCTTC
CASRERGPYEQFF
>TRBD1|TRBJ2-3|TRBV18|NA|14
TGTGCCAGCTCACCATCCGGACAGGGCGATACGCAGTATTTT
CASSPSGQGDTQYF
>TRBD1|TRBJ1-1|TRBV27|NA|12
TGTGCCAGCAGTGGTGACAGGGCTGAAGCTTTCTTT
CASSGDRAEAFF
>NA|TRBJ1-5|TRBV6-8|NA|15
TGTGCCAGCATCTTCCCGGGGATCAACAATCAGCCCCAGCATTTT
CASIFPGINNQPQHF
>TRBD1|TRBJ1-2|TRBV5-1|NA|17
TGCGCCAGCAGCTTGGGGGATGGACCGACAGGGGTGCAGGGCTACACCTTC
CASSLGDGPTGVQGYTF
>TRBD2|TRBJ2-5|TRBV7-9|few|18
TGTGCCAGCAGCTTCGCACTAGCGGGGGCCTCTCTCAAAGAGACCCAGTACTTC
CASSFALAGASLKETQYF
>NA|TRBJ2-2|TRBV7-2|NA|15
TGTGCCAGCAGCTTAATGGGGGCCGCCACCGGGGAGCTGTTTTTT
CASSLMGAATGELFF
>TRBD1|TRBJ1-2|TRBV5-1|NA|15
TGCGCCAGCAGCTTAACCGGGACAGGGGGCGAAGGCTACACCTTC
CASSLTGTGGEGYTF
>NA|TRBJ2-5|TRBV25-1|once|15
TGTGCCAGCAGTGATGTGACAGGATACCAAGAGACCCAGTACTTC
CASSDVTGYQETQYF
>NA|TRBJ1-1|TRBV10-3|NA|14
TGTGCCATCAGAAAGGACACCTCGAACGCTGAAGCTTTCTTT
CAIRKDTSNAEAFF
>NA|TRBJ2-7|TRBV19|few|13
TGTGCCAGCCGGCCGGGTCCCTCCTACGAGCAGTACTTC
CASRPGPSYEQYF
>TRBD1|TRBJ1-4|TRBV9|NA|15
TGTGCCAACAGCGTATTTGACAGGGGCAATGAAAAACTGTTTTTT
CANSVFDRGNEKLFF
>NA|TRBJ2-3|TRBV7-9|NA|16
TGTGCCAGCAGCTTAGCCGTTCCGTCGGGGACAGATACGCAGTATTTT
CASSLAVPSGTDTQYF
>TRBD1|TRBJ1-2|TRBV29-1|NA|13
TGCAGCGTGCAAACAGGGGGAAGCTATGGCTACACCTTC
CSVQTGGSYGYTF
>NA|TRBJ2-7|TRBV5-5|few|14
TGTGCCAGCGGCAAGGGGACATCGCGGGTTGAGCAGTACTTC
CASGKGTSRVEQYF
>NA|TRBJ1-2|TRBV19|NA|14
TGTGCCAGTAGTATTTGGAGTTCAATCTATGGCTACACCTTC
CASSIWSSIYGYTF
>NA|TRBJ2-3|TRBV10-2|NA|15
TGCGCCAGCAGTGACTTCAGGGAGGGCACAGATACGCAGTATTTT
CASSDFREGTDTQYF
>TRBD1|TRBJ2-7|TRBV27|few|15
TGTGCCAGCAGTTCGGGGGACAGGGGGGGAGGCGAGCAGTACTTC
CASSSGDRGGGEQYF
>NA|TRBJ1-1|TRBV6-5|few|13
TGTGCCAGCAGTTACCGTGGCCAAGGGGGAGCTTTCTTT
CASSYRGQGGAFF